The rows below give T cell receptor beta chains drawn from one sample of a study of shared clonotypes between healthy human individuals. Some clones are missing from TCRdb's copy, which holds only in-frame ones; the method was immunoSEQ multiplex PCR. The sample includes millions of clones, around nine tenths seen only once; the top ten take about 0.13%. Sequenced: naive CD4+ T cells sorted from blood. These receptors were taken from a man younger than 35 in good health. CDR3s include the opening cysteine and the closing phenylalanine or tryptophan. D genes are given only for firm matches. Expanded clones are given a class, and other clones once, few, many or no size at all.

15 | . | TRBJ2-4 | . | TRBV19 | TGTGCCAGTAGTATATCGACCGCAGCCAAAAACATTCAGTACTTC | CASSISTAAKNIQYF
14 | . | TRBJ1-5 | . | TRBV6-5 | TGTGCCAGCAGTTACGGGGTGGGCAATCAGCCCCAGCATTTT | CASSYGVGNQPQHF
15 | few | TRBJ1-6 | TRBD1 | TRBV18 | TGTGCCAGCTCACCGGACAGGGGTGGAAATTCACCCCTCCACTTT | CASSPDRGGNSPLHF
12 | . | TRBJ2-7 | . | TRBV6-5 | TGTGCCAGCATCGACTTCGCCTACGAGCAGTACTTC | CASIDFAYEQYF
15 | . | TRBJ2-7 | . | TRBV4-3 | TGCGCCAGCAGCCAAGCCCCAGGTCCGGTCTACGAGCAGTACTTC | CASSQAPGPVYEQYF
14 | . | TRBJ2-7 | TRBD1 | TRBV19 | TGTGCCAGTAGTAGATGGGGACAGACGGACGAGCAGTACTTC | CASSRWGQTDEQYF
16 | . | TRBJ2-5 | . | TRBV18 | TGTGCCAGCTCGTCGGAACGGGACACCCAAGGAGAGACCCAGTACTTC | CASSSERDTQGETQYF
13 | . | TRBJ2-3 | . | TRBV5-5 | TGTGCCAGCAGCTTGCGTGGGACAGATACGCAGTATTTT | CASSLRGTDTQYF
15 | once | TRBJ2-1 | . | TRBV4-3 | TGCGCCAGCAGCCAAGATATGGACCGACACAATGAGCAGTTCTTC | CASSQDMDRHNEQFF
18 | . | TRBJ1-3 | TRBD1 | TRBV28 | TGTGCCAGCAGACCGGGACAGGGAGAGAGAAGGTCTGGAAACACCATATATTTT | CASRPGQGERRSGNTIYF
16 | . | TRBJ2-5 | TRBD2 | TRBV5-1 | TGCGCCAGCAGCTCGGGGACTAGCGGGAGTAGAGAGACCCAGTACTTC | CASSSGTSGSRETQYF
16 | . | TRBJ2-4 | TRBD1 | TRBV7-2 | TGTGCCAGCAGCTTAGTTGGGACAGGGGCTATAAACATTCAGTACTTC | CASSLVGTGAINIQYF
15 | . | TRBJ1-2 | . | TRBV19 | TGTGCCAGTAGCAAACAAGGGTGGGCCGACTATGGCTACACCTTC | CASSKQGWADYGYTF
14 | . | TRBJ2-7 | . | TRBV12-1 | TGTGCCAGCAGCTTTGAGGGGGGGAGCTACGAGCAGTACTTC | CASSFEGGSYEQYF
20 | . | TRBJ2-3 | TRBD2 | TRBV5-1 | TGCGCCAGCAGCTTGGAGGCACAGAAGACTAGCGGGAGTAGGCATCATACGCAGTATTTT | CASSLEAQKTSGSRHHTQYF
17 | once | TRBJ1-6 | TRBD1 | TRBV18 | TGTGCCAGCTCACCCGAGGCGGGACAGGGAAGTAATTCACCCCTCCACTTT | CASSPEAGQGSNSPLHF
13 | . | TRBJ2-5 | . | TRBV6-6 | TGTGCCAGCAGGGGCAGGAGCTTTGAGACCCAGTACTTC | CASRGRSFETQYF
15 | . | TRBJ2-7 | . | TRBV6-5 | TGTGCCAGCCAGGGGGGGACAGGATCTACCTACGAGCAGTACTTC | CASQGGTGSTYEQYF
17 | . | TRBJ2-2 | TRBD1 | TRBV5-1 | TGCGCCAGCAGCGCTCCGGGACAGGTGATGAACACCGGGGAGCTGTTTTTT | CASSAPGQVMNTGELFF
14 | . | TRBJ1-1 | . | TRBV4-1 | TGCGCCAGCAGCTCCGGCCGGGGGGTCACTGAAGCTTTCTTT | CASSSGRGVTEAFF
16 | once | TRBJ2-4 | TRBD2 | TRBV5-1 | TGCGCCAGCAGTGCCTTAGTGGGCGGGGGAAAAAACATTCAGTACTTC | CASSALVGGGKNIQYF
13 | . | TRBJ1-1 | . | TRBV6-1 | TGTGCCAGCTTGGAGAGGGCTCGCACTGAAGCTTTCTTT | CASLERARTEAFF
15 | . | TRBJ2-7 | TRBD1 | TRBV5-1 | TGCGCCAGCAGCGCGGGGACAGGGGGACTCTACGAGCAGTACTTC | CASSAGTGGLYEQYF
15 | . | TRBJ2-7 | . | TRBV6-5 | TGTGCCAGCAGTTCCGGGGGTAGCGGTTCCTACGAGCAGTACTTC | CASSSGGSGSYEQYF
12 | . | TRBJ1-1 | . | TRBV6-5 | TGTGCCAGCCGATCCTCGGGCAGAGGGTCTTTCTTT | CASRSSGRGSFF
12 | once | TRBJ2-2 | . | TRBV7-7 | TGCGGGATCCGACAGAACACCGGGGAGCTGTTTTTT | CGIRQNTGELFF
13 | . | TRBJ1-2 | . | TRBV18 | TGTGCCAGCTCCCCTGACATTGACTATGGCTACACCTTC | CASSPDIDYGYTF
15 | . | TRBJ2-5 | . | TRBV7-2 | TGTGCCAGCAGCTTAGCGCGCGGGATCCAAGAGACCCAGTACTTC | CASSLARGIQETQYF
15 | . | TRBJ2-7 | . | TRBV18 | TGTGCCAGCTCACCGGGCCGGGGAATCTCCTACGAGCAGTACTTC | CASSPGRGISYEQYF
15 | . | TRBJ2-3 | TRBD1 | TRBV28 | TGTGCCAGCAGCCCCTCAGACAGGGTATCAGATACGCAGTATTTT | CASSPSDRVSDTQYF
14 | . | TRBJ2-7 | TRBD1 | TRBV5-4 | TGTGCCAGCAGCCCGACAGGGGACGGATACGAGCAGTACTTC | CASSPTGDGYEQYF
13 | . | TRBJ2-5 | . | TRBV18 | TGTGCCAGCTATTCCGGGACTCAAGAGACCCAGTACTTC | CASYSGTQETQYF
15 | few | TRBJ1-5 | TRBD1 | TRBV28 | TGTGCCAGCACCCTAGAGGGACAGCTTAATCAGCCCCAGCATTTT | CASTLEGQLNQPQHF
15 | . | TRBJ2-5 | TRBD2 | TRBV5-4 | TGTGCCAGCAGCTTGTACGCGGGGGGACAAGAGACCCAGTACTTC | CASSLYAGGQETQYF
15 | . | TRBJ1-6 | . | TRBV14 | TGTGCCAGCAGCCAGACAGGTCGAGGGAGGAAGCCCCTCCACTTT | CASSQTGRGRKPLHF
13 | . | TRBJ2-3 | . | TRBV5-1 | TGCGCCAGCACGGCGGGGGCCACAGATACGCAGTATTTT | CASTAGATDTQYF
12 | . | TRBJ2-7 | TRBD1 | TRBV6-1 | TGTGCCAGCAGTTGGACAGGGGACGAGCAGTACTTC | CASSWTGDEQYF
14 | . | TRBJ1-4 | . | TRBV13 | TGTGCCAGCAGCATCAGGGGTGTAGGGGAAAAACTGTTTTTT | CASSIRGVGEKLFF
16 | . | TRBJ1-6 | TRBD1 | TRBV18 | TGTGCCAGCTCACCGACGGCGGGACAGGCGGGTTCACCCCTCCACTTT | CASSPTAGQAGSPLHF
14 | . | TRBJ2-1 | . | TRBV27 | TGTGCCAGCAGCTCGACGGGGCATTACAATGAGCAGTTCTTC | CASSSTGHYNEQFF
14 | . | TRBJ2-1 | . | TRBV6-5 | TGTGCCAGCAGTCCCGCCGCCAGAAACAATGAGCAGTTCTTC | CASSPAARNNEQFF
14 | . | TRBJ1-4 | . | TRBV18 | TGTGCCAGCCTAAAGGACAGAGACAATGAAAAACTGTTTTTT | CASLKDRDNEKLFF
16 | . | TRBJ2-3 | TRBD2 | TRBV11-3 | TGTGCCAGCAGCGCAGGGACTAGCGGATACACAGATACGCAGTATTTT | CASSAGTSGYTDTQYF
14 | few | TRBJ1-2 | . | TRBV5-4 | TGTGCCAGCACCTTCCAGGACATTTTTGTTGGCTACACCTTC | CASTFQDIFVGYTF
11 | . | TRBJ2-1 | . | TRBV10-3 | TGTGCCATCAGTTTCGGCAATGAGCAGTTCTTC | CAISFGNEQFF
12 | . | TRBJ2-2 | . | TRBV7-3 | TGTGCCAGCAGCTTAATGGGTTGGGAGCTGTTTTTT | CASSLMGWELFF
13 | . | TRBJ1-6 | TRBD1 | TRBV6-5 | TGTGCCACCGCGGACAGGTTTAATTCACCCCTCCACTTT | CATADRFNSPLHF
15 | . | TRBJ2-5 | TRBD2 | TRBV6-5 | TGTGCCAGCAGTCCGACTAGCGGGGGCGTGGAGACCCAGTACTTC | CASSPTSGGVETQYF
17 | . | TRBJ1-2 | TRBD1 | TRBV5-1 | TGCGCCAGCAGGCTCCGGGACAGGGGGCACGATGACTATGGCTACACCTTC | CASRLRDRGHDDYGYTF
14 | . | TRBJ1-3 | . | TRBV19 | TGTGCCAGTAGGGATGGTGGTGTCGGCGACTGTCTATTCTTT | CASRDGGVGDCLFF
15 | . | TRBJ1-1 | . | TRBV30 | TGTGCCTGGAGTCTCCGGGACCCAAGCCAAGCTGAAGCTTTCTTT | CAWSLRDPSQAEAFF
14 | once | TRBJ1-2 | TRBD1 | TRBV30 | TGTGCCTCGTACAGGGGAATGCCTAACTATGGCTACACCTTC | CASYRGMPNYGYTF
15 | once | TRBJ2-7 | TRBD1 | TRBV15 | TGTGCCACCAGCAGAGGAGGGACAGGACTATACGAGCAGTACTTC | CATSRGGTGLYEQYF
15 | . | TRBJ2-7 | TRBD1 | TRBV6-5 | TGTGCCACCAGAGGGGTACAGGGGGCACCCTACGAGCAGTACTTC | CATRGVQGAPYEQYF
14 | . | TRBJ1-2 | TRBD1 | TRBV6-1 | TGTGCCAGCAGCTGGACAGGGGGCAACTATGGCTACACCTTC | CASSWTGGNYGYTF
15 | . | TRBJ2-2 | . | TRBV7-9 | TGTGCCAGCAGCGGCCTTCAGGGTTTCACCGGGGAGCTGTTTTTT | CASSGLQGFTGELFF
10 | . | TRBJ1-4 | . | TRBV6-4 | TGTGCCAGCTCGATCGGAAAACTGTTTTTT | CASSIGKLFF
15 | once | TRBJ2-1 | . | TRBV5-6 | TGTGCCAGCAGCTTGCTTCTAGCATCCTACAATGAGCAGTTCTTC | CASSLLLASYNEQFF
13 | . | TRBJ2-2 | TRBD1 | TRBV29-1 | TGCAGCGTTGAGAGGGGGCCGGCCGGGGAGCTGTTTTTT | CSVERGPAGELFF
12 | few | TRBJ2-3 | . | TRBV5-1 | TGCGCCAGCAGCTCACCCACAGATACGCAGTATTTT | CASSSPTDTQYF